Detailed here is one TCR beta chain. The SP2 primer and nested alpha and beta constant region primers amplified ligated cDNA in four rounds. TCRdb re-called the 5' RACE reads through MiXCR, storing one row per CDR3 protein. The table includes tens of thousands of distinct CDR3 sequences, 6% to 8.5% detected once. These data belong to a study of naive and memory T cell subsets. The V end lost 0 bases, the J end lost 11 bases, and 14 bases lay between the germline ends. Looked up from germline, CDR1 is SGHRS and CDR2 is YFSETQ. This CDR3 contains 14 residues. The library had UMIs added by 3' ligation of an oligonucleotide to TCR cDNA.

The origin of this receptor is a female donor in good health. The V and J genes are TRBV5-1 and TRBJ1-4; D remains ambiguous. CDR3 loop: CASSLVEEGPKLFF. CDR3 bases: TGCGCCAGCAGCTTGGTTGAAGAAGGACCTAAACTGTTTTTT. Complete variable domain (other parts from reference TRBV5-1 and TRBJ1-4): KAGVTQTPRYLIKTRGQQVTLSCSPISGHRSVSWYQQTPGQGLQFLFEYFSETQRNKGNFPGRFSGRQFSNSRSEMNVSTLELGDSALYLCASSLVEEGPKLFFGSGTQLSVL.